The subject of this entry is one T cell receptor (beta chain). Its antigen remains unknown. Germline V lookup: CDR1 LNHNV, CDR2 YYDKDF (reference sequence). The CDR3 consists of 15 residues. V was shortened by 0 bases and J by 1 base, with 10 bases between the two germline ends. Cells designated naive CD8 were CD45RO-negative and were positively selected for CCR7, with terminally differentiated effector memory CD45RA+ cells excluded. The sample originates from a study of shared clonotypes between healthy human individuals. Turning to the study itself: Aged 18 to 49, the donors were a couple of women and a few men. Broader study findings: Compared with memory subsets, naive subsets generally had larger estimated richness.

Deep-level settings were used for running the assay. Here immunoSEQ multiplex PCR was the method, and the copy in TCRdb shows in-frame clones only, minus some. This table has some 800,000 clones, 92% appearing once. This sequence was found in a man aged 25-45 years in good health. Input material: naive CD8+ T cells sorted from blood. The genes are TRBV15 and TRBJ2-7; D possibly corresponds to TRBD1 (6 bases). CDR3 loop: CATSRDATGSYEQYF. The CDR3 DNA is TGTGCCACCAGCAGAGACGCAACAGGGTCCTACGAGCAGTACTTC.